These T cell receptor beta chains were read from a single sample in a study of T cell repertoires in cytomegalovirus infection. No antigen has been identified for these receptors. TCRdb re-analysed the reads in MiXCR, keeping a single row per CDR3 protein. This sample has 600,000 to 700,000 distinct CDR3 sequences; roughly 36% occur once, and the top ten carry about 18%. The material sequenced was cultured PBMCs, taken from culture after CMV antigen stimulation. These receptors were taken from a human donor in good health (CMV status not recorded). Some clones in this sample may be carry-over from other donors' samples. Both conserved end residues are part of each CDR3. The D gene is left open where the match is weak. Not every row has a clone size; where given, it reads once, few, many or a size class.

TRBJ1-1 | 16 | many | TRBV7-2 | NA | TGTGCCAGCAGCTTAACTCCCCCACCGGCGAACACTGAAGCTTTCTTT | CASSLTPPPANTEAFF
TRBJ1-4 | 15 | NA | TRBV4-3 | NA | TGCGCCAGCAGCCAAGCTTGGCAGGCTAATGAAAAACTGTTTTTT | CASSQAWQANEKLFF
TRBJ2-1 | 16 | few | TRBV7-2 | NA | TGTGCCAGCAGCTTAGTGGGGGGACCCTCATACAATGAGCAGTTCTTC | CASSLVGGPSYNEQFF
TRBJ2-3 | 16 | NA | TRBV3-1 | TRBD2 | TGTGCCAGCAGCCAAGTGCCAGCGGGGGGGACAGATACGCAGTATTTT | CASSQVPAGGTDTQYF
TRBJ1-2 | 14 | few | TRBV6-5 | TRBD1 | TGTGCCAGCAGTTACTCAGAGGGGGCGGTGGGCTACACCTTC | CASSYSEGAVGYTF
TRBJ2-2 | 15 | few | TRBV7-2 | TRBD2 | TGTGCCAGCAGCTTAGGGGGGGGTTGGACCGGGGAGCTGTTTTTT | CASSLGGGWTGELFF
TRBJ2-2 | 12 | many | TRBV7-2 | NA | TGTGCCAGCAGCATTGGTAGCGGGGAGCTGTTTTTT | CASSIGSGELFF
TRBJ1-1 | 12 | few | TRBV6-2/TRBV6-3 | NA | TGTGCCAGCAGTACCCCCGCCACTGAAGCTTTCTTT | CASSTPATEAFF
TRBJ2-5 | 16 | few | TRBV12-5 | TRBD1 | TGTGCTAGTGGTTCCCGACAGGGTACATACCAAGAGACCCAGTACTTC | CASGSRQGTYQETQYF
TRBJ1-1 | 12 | NA | TRBV7-1 | NA | TGTGCCAGCAGCTCAGAGCTGAGTGAAGCTTTCTTT | CASSSELSEAFF
TRBJ2-1 | 14 | NA | TRBV10-3 | NA | TGTGCCATCAGTGTAGAGATCTCCTACAATGAGCAGTTCTTC | CAISVEISYNEQFF
TRBJ2-7 | 15 | few | TRBV20-1 | TRBD1 | TGCAGTGCTGTCCCCAGGGGGCGCGAAGTTTACGAGCAGTACTTC | CSAVPRGREVYEQYF
TRBJ2-7 | 16 | NA | TRBV18 | TRBD1 | TGTGCCAGCTCACCACCCCAAGGACAGGGGGCCAGCGAGCAGTACTTC | CASSPPQGQGASEQYF
TRBJ1-5 | 16 | NA | TRBV12-3/TRBV12-4 | NA | TGTGCCAGCAGCCCGTCTAGCGAGAACAGCAATCAGCCCCAGCATTTT | CASSPSSENSNQPQHF
TRBJ1-2 | 14 | NA | TRBV7-8 | TRBD1 | TGTGCCAGCAGCTTAGGGCAGGGGGCTCGTGGCTACACCTTC | CASSLGQGARGYTF
TRBJ1-2 | 16 | NA | TRBV7-9 | NA | TGTGCCAGCAGCCTAGGTCCCGACCCTATCGTATATGGCTACACCTTC | CASSLGPDPIVYGYTF
TRBJ2-7 | 15 | many | TRBV19 | NA | TGTGCCAGTAGTTCAAACCGGGACTTCAGCTACGAGCAGTACTTC | CASSSNRDFSYEQYF
TRBJ2-7 | 12 | NA | TRBV6-1 | NA | TGTGCCAGCAGCACAACAGGGTACGAGCAGTACTTC | CASSTTGYEQYF
TRBJ2-5 | 14 | NA | TRBV27 | NA | TGTGCCAGCAGGGACAGCGGCCCGGGGGAGACCCAGTACTTC | CASRDSGPGETQYF
TRBJ1-4 | 13 | few | TRBV12-3/TRBV12-4 | NA | TGTGCCAGCACCTTGGGCAGGGACGGAAAACTGTTTTTT | CASTLGRDGKLFF
TRBJ1-3 | 14 | NA | TRBV10-3 | TRBD1 | TGTGCCATCACCGCGGGACAGACCGGAAACACCATATATTTT | CAITAGQTGNTIYF
TRBJ1-2 | 10 | NA | TRBV29-1 | NA | TGCAGCGTTGAAGATCCGGAGTACACCTTC | CSVEDPEYTF
TRBJ2-1 | 16 | few | TRBV19 | TRBD2 | TGTGCCAGTAGTTCACTAGCGGGAGTTCGTAGGGGTGAGCAGTTCTTC | CASSSLAGVRRGEQFF
TRBJ2-1 | 16 | NA | TRBV10-2 | TRBD2 | TGCGCCAGCAGTGAGGAGGGACTAGCAGCCTACAATGAGCAGTTCTTC | CASSEEGLAAYNEQFF
TRBJ2-6 | 17 | NA | TRBV19 | TRBD1 | TGTGCCAGTAGTTTGGGACAGGCCTTCTCTGGGGCCAACGTCCTGACTTTC | CASSLGQAFSGANVLTF
TRBJ2-2 | 14 | NA | TRBV11-2 | NA | TGTGCCAGCAGCCCAGACTTCAACACCGGGGAGCTGTTTTTT | CASSPDFNTGELFF
TRBJ2-7 | 14 | NA | TRBV7-2 | NA | TGTGCCAGCAGCTTAGTACTGTGGGGGGACGAGCAGTACTTC | CASSLVLWGDEQYF
TRBJ1-3 | 16 | NA | TRBV7-6 | TRBD1 | TGTGCCAGCAGCCCCACTCCAGGGGGTTCTGGAAACACCATATATTTT | CASSPTPGGSGNTIYF
TRBJ1-1 | 14 | many | TRBV7-2 | NA | TGTGCCAGCAGTCTGGGCCAGGGCGTCACTGAAGCTTTCTTT | CASSLGQGVTEAFF
TRBJ2-4 | 16 | few | TRBV7-2 | NA | TGTGCCAGCAGCTTAGGTAGACCGATAGCCAAAAACATTCAGTACTTC | CASSLGRPIAKNIQYF
TRBJ2-1 | 15 | many | TRBV7-8 | NA | TGTGCCAGCAGTACGGGTGCGAGCTCCTACAATGAGCAGTTCTTC | CASSTGASSYNEQFF
TRBJ2-5 | 15 | NA | TRBV7-2 | NA | TGTGCCAGCAGCTTAAACAAGGGGGTGGGAGAGACCCAGTACTTC | CASSLNKGVGETQYF
TRBJ1-2 | 13 | many | TRBV6-1 | NA | TGTGCCAGCAGTCTACAGGAGATTTATGGCTACACCTTC | CASSLQEIYGYTF
TRBJ1-2 | 13 | NA | TRBV11-2 | NA | TGTGCCAGCAGCTCAGGTTCTAACTATGGCTACACCTTC | CASSSGSNYGYTF
TRBJ2-7 | 14 | NA | TRBV7-9 | NA | TGTGCCAGCAGCTCCCGTCCGCTCGCCGGCGAGCAGTACTTC | CASSSRPLAGEQYF
TRBJ2-2 | 16 | few | TRBV11-2 | NA | TGTGCCAGCAGCTTAGAATTAGGAGGCAGGGCCGGGGAGCTGTTTTTT | CASSLELGGRAGELFF
TRBJ2-7 | 13 | many | TRBV7-9 | NA | TGTGCCAGCTTCGACGGGCCGGGACTTAGGCAGTACTTC | CASFDGPGLRQYF
TRBJ2-3 | 16 | few | TRBV7-2 | TRBD2 | TGTGCCAGCAGCACCAGCCATCGGGGGGGTGCAGATACGCAGTATTTT | CASSTSHRGGADTQYF
TRBJ1-1 | 13 | few | TRBV19 | NA | TGTGCCAGTAATATTCAGGGTGCGACTGAAGCTTTCTTT | CASNIQGATEAFF